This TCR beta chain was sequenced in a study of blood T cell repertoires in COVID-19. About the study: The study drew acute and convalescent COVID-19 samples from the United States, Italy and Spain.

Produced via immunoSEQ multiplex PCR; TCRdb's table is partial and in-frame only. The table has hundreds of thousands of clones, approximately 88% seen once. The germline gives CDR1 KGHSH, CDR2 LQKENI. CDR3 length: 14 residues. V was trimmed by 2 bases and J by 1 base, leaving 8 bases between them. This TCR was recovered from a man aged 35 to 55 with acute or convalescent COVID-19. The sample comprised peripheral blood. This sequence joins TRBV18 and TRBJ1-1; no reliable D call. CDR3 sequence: CASSPTPGNTEAFF. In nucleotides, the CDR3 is TGTGCCAGCTCACCAACCCCGGGGAACACTGAAGCTTTCTTT.